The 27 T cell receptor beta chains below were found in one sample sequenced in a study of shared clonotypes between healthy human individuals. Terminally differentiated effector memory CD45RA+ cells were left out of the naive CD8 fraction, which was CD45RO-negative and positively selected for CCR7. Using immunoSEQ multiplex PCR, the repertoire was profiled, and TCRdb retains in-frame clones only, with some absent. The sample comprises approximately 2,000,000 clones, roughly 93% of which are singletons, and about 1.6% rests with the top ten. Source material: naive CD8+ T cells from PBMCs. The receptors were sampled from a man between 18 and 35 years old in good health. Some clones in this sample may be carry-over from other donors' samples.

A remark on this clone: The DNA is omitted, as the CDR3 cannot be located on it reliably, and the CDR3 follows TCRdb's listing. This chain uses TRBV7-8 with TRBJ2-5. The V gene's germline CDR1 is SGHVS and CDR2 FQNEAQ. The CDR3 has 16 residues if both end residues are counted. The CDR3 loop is CASSFGPGPSQETQYF.

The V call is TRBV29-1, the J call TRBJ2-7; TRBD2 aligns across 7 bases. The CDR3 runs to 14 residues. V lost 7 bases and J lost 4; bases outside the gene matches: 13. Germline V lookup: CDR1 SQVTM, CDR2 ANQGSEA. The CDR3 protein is CSATGGRAAYEQYF. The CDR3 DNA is TGCAGCGCCACTGGGGGGAGGGCCGCTTACGAGCAGTACTTC.

The CDR3 coding sequence is TGTGCCAGCAGCTTGATAGGGTCTGGAAACACCATATATTTT. Translation gives CASSLIGSGNTIYF. This chain connects TRBV7-2 to TRBJ1-3; D unresolved. The CDR3 sequence is 14 residues long. Germline V gives CDR1 SGHTA, CDR2 FQGNSA. Trimming took 3 bases from V and 1 from J, leaving 7 bases between them.

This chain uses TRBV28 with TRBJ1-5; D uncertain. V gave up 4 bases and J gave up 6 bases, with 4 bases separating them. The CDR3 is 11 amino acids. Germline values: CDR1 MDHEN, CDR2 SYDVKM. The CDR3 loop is CASSWAQPQHF. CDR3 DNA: TGTGCCAGCAGTTGGGCTCAGCCCCAGCATTTT.

The CDR3 loop reads CASVTANYGYTF. The CDR3 nucleotides are TGTGCCAGCGTAACAGCGAACTATGGCTACACCTTC. The J gene is TRBJ1-2, the V gene TRBV6-1; D is ambiguous. CDR1 is MNHNS and CDR2 is SASEGT in the germline V gene. The CDR3 is 12 amino acids. Trimming pared 8 bases from V and 2 bases from J, leaving 9 bases between.

This CDR3 is CASSLSTGGGNNEQFF. Here the CDR3 DNA reads TGTGCCAGCAGCTTGTCCACGGGAGGTGGAAACAATGAGCAGTTCTTC. The chain recombines TRBV7-3 with TRBJ2-1; 7 bases line up with TRBD2. Trimming took 3 bases from V and 5 from J; bases not matched to a gene: 10. Germline loops: CDR1 SGHTA, CDR2 FQGTGA. The CDR3 contains 16 residues.

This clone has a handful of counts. CDR3 nucleotides: TGTGCCAGTATCGGGAAGACAGCGTTATATGGCTACACCTTC. It translates to CASIGKTALYGYTF. This chain links TRBV19 with TRBJ1-2, with D possibly being TRBD1 (5 bases). V was cut by 7 bases and J by 5 bases, with 17 bases left in between. This CDR3 region has 14 residues. In germline, CDR1 is LNHDA, CDR2 SQIVND (reference sequence).

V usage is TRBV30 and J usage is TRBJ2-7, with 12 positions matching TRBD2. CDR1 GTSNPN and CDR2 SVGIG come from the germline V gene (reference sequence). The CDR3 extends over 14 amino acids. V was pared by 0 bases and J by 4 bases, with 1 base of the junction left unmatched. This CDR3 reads CAWSVTSGRYEQYF. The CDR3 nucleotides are TGTGCCTGGAGTGTTACTAGCGGGAGGTACGAGCAGTACTTC.

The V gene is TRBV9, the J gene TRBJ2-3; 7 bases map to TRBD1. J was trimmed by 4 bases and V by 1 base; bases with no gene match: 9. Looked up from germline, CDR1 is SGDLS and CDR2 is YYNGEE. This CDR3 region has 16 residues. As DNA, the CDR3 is TGTGCCAGCAGCGTAACGACAGGGAGTGTCGCAGATACGCAGTATTTT. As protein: CASSVTTGSVADTQYF. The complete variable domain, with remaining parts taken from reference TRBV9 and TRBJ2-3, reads DSGVTQTPKHLITATGQRVTLRCSPRSGDLSVYWYQQSLDQGLQFLIQYYNGEERAKGNILERFSAQQFPDLHSELNLSSLELGDSALYFCASSVTTGSVADTQYFGPGTRLTVL.

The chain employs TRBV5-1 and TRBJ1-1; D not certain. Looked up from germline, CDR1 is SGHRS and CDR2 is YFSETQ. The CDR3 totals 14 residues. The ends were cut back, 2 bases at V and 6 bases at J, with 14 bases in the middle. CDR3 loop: CASSLDARTPEAFF. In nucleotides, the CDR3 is TGCGCCAGCAGCTTAGACGCTCGTACCCCTGAAGCTTTCTTT.

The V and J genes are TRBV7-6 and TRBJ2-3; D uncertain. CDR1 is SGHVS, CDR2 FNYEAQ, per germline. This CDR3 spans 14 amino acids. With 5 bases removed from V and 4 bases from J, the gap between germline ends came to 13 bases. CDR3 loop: CASSSELSADTQYF. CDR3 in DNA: TGTGCCAGCAGCAGCGAACTGTCCGCAGATACGCAGTATTTT.

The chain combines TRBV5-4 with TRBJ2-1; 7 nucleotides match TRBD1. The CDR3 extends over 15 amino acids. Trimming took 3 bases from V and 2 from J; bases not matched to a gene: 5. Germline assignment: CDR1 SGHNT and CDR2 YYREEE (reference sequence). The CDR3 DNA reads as TGTGCCAGCAGCTGGGGGACAGCCCCCTACAATGAGCAGTTCTTC. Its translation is CASSWGTAPYNEQFF.

CDR3 nucleotide sequence: TGTGCCAGCACCCGGACGAGAACCGGGGAGCTGTTTTTT. Residues: CASTRTRTGELFF. The genes are TRBV7-2 and TRBJ2-2; no definite D call. This CDR3 spans 13 amino acids. V was shortened by 7 bases and J by 5 bases, with 11 bases between the two germline ends. Germline V gene sequence: CDR1 SGHTA, CDR2 FQGNSA.

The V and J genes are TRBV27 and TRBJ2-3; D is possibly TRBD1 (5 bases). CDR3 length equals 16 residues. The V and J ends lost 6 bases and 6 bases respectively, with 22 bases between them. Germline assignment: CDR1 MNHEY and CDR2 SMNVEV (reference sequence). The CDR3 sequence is CASSPLSGSGWDTQYF. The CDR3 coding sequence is TGTGCCAGCAGCCCCCTTTCAGGGTCGGGTTGGGATACGCAGTATTTT.

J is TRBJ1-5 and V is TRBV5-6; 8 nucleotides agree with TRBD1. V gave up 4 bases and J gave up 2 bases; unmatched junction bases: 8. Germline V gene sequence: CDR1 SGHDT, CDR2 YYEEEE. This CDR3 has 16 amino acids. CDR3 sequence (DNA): TGTGCCAGCAGCGGGTGGACGACAGGGGGCAATCAGCCCCAGCATTTT. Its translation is CASSGWTTGGNQPQHF.

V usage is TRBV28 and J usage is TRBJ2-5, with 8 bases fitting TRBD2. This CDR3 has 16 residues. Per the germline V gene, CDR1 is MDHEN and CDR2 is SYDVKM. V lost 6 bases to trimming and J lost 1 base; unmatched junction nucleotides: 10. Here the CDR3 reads CASSGLADQTQETQYF. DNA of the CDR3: TGTGCCAGCAGCGGACTAGCCGACCAGACCCAAGAGACCCAGTACTTC. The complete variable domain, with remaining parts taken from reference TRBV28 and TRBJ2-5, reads DVKVTQSSRYLVKRTGEKVFLECVQDMDHENMFWYRQDPGLGLRLIYFSYDVKMKEKGDIPEGYSVSREKKERFSLILESASTNQTSMYLCASSGLADQTQETQYFGPGTRLLVL.

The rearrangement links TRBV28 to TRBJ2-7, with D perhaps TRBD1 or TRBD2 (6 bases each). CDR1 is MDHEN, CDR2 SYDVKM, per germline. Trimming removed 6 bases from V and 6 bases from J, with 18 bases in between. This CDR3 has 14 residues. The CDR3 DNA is TGTGCCAGCAGCCTAGACCATGGAGGGGGCGAGCAGTACTTC. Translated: CASSLDHGGGEQYF. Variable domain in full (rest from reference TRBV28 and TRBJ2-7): DVKVTQSSRYLVKRTGEKVFLECVQDMDHENMFWYRQDPGLGLRLIYFSYDVKMKEKGDIPEGYSVSREKKERFSLILESASTNQTSMYLCASSLDHGGGEQYFGPGTRLTVT.

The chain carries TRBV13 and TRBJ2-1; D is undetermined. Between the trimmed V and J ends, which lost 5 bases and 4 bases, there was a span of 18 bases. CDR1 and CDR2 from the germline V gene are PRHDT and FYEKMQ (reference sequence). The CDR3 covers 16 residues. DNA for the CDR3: TGTGCCAGCAGCACAAACTCCCTACATTGGTACAATGAGCAGTTCTTC. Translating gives CASSTNSLHWYNEQFF.

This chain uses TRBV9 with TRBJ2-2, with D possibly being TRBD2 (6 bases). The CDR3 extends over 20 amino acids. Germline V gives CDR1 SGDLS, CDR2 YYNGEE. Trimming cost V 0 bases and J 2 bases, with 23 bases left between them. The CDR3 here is CASSVGSGIGGTPNTGELFF. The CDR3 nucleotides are TGTGCCAGCAGCGTAGGCTCGGGCATTGGCGGGACCCCCAACACCGGGGAGCTGTTTTTT.

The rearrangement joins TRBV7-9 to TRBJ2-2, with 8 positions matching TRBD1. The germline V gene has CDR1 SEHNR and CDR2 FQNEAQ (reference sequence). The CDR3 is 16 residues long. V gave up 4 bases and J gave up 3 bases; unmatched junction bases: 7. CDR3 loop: CASSSRRGPDTGELFF. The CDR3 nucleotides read TGTGCCAGCAGCTCCCGCAGGGGGCCGGACACCGGGGAGCTGTTTTTT.

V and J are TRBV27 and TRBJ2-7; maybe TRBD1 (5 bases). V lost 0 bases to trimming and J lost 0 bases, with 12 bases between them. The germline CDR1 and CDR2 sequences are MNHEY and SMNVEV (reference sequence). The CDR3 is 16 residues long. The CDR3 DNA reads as TGTGCCAGCAGTTTATCGCGACAGAGGAGCTCCTACGAGCAGTACTTC. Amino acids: CASSLSRQRSSYEQYF.

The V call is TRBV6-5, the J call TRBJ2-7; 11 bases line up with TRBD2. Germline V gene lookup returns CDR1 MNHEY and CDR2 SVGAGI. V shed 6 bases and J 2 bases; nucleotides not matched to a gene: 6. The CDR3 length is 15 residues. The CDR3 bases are TGTGCCAGCAGCCCCCTAGCGGGAGGCCCCTACGAGCAGTACTTC. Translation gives CASSPLAGGPYEQYF.

The CDR3 sequence: CASRGVGGGYKYF. The CDR3 DNA follows: TGTGCCAGCAGGGGAGTGGGTGGGGGTTATAAGTATTTT. V is TRBV6-1 and J is TRBJ2-3; the D gene could be TRBD1 or TRBD2 (5 bases each). V lost 6 bases and J 13 bases, leaving 20 bases between the germline ends. This CDR3 spans 13 amino acids. Germline CDR1 and CDR2: MNHNS and SASEGT.

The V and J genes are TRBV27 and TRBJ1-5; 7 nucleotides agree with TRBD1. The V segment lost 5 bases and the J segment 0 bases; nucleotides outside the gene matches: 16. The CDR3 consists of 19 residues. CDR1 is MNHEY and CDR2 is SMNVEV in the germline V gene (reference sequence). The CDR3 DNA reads TGTGCCAGCAGTCCAGAGACAGGGATAGTTGGGTATAGCAATCAGCCCCAGCATTTT. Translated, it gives CASSPETGIVGYSNQPQHF.

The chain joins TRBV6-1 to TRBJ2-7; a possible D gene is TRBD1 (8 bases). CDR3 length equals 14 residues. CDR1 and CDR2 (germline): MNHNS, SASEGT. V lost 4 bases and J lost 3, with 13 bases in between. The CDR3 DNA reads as TGTGCCAGCAGTGTTCACAGGGGGGGCTACGAGCAGTACTTC. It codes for CASSVHRGGYEQYF.

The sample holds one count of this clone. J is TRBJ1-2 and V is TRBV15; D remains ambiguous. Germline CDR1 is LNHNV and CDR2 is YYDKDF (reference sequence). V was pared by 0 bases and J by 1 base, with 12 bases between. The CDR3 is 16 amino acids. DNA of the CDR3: TGTGCCACCAGCAGAGATATGGCAGACATTAACTATGGCTACACCTTC. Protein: CATSRDMADINYGYTF.

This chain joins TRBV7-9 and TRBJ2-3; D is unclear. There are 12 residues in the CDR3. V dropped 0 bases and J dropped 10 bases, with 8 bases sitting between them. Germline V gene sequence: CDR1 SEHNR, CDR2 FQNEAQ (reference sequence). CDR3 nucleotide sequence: TGTGCCAGCAGCTTAGCGGATCGGGCGCAGTATTTT. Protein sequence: CASSLADRAQYF.